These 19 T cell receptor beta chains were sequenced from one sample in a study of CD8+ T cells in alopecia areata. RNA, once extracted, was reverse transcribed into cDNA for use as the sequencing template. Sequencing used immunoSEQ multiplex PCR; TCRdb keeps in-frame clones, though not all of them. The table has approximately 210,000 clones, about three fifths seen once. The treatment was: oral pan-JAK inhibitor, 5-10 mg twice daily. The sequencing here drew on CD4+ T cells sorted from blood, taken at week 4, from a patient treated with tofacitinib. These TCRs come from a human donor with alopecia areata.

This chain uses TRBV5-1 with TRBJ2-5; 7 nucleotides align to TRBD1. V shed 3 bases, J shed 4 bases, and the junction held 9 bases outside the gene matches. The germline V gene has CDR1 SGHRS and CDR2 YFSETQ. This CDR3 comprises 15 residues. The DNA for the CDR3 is TGCGCCAGCAGCTACGGGACAAACAGGGGAGAGACCCAGTACTTC. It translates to CASSYGTNRGETQYF.

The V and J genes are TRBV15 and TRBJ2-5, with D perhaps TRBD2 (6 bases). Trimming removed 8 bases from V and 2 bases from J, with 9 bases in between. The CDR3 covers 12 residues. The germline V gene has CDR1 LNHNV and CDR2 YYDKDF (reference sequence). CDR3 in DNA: TGTGCCACCTGGGACTTGCAAGAGACCCAGTACTTC. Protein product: CATWDLQETQYF.

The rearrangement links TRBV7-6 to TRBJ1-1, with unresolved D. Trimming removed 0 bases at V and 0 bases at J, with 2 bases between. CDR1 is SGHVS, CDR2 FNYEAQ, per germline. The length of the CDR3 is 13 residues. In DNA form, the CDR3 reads TGTGCCAGCAGCTTAGCGCTGAACACTGAAGCTTTCTTT. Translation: CASSLALNTEAFF.

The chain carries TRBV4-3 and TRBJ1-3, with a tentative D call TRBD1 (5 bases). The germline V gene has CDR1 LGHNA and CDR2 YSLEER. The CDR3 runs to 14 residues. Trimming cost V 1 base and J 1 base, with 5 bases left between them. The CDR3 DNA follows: TGCGCCAGCAGCCAAGCAGGGTCTGGAAACACCATATATTTT. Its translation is CASSQAGSGNTIYF.

The CDR3: CASSLGLAGKTQYF. In DNA, the CDR3 is TGTGCCAGCAGCTTAGGACTAGCGGGGAAGACCCAGTACTTC. This chain joins TRBV7-2 and TRBJ2-5; 11 nucleotides align to TRBD2. This CDR3 spans 14 amino acids. CDR1 is SGHTA and CDR2 is FQGNSA in the germline V gene. V shed 1 base, J shed 6 bases, and the junction held 1 base outside the gene matches.

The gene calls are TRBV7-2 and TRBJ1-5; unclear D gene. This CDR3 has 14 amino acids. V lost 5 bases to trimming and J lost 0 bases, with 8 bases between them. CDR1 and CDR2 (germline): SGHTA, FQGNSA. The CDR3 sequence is CASSRTVSNQPQHF. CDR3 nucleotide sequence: TGTGCCAGCAGCCGGACGGTTAGCAATCAGCCCCAGCATTTT.

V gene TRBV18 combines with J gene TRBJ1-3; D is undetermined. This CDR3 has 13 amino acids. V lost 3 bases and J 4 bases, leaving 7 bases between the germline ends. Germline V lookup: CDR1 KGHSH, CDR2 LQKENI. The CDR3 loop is CASSPSSGNTIYF. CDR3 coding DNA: TGTGCCAGCTCACCGAGCTCGGGAAACACCATATATTTT.

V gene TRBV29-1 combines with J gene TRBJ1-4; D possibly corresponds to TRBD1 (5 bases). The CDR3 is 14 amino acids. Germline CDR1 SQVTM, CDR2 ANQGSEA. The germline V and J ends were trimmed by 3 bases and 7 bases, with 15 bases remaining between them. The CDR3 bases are TGCAGCGTTGATCTTGGGCAGGGCGTTGAAAAACTGTTTTTT. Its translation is CSVDLGQGVEKLFF.

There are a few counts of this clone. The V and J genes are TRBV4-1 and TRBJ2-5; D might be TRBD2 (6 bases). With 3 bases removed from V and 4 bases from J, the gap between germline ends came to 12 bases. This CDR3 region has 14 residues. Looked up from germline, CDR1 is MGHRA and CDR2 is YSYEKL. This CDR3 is CASSQVGRRETQYF. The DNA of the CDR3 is TGCGCCAGCAGCCAGGTCGGGAGACGAGAGACCCAGTACTTC.

CDR3: CASSLDGPAQYF. DNA for the CDR3: TGTGCCAGCAGCTTAGACGGACCCGCGCAGTACTTC. This chain uses TRBV7-9 with TRBJ2-7; D remains unclear. The ends were cut back, 1 base at V and 9 bases at J, with 10 bases in the middle. Germline CDR1 and CDR2: SEHNR and FQNEAQ (reference sequence). The CDR3 totals 12 residues.

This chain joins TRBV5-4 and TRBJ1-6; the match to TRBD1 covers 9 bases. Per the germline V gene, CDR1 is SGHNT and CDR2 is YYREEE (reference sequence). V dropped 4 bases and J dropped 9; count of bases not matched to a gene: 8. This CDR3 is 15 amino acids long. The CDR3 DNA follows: TGTGCCAGCAGCGAGGCCGGGACAGGGATTTCACCCCTCCACTTT. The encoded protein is CASSEAGTGISPLHF.

CDR3 nucleotide sequence: TGCGCCAGCAGCTTGGCCGACAGGGGTTCAGATACGCAGTATTTT. Residues: CASSLADRGSDTQYF. The genes are TRBV5-1 and TRBJ2-3; 8 bases line up with TRBD1. Germline-derived CDR1 and CDR2 are SGHRS and YFSETQ. The trim removed 0 bases at V and 4 bases at J, leaving 4 bases unmatched. This CDR3 contains 15 residues.

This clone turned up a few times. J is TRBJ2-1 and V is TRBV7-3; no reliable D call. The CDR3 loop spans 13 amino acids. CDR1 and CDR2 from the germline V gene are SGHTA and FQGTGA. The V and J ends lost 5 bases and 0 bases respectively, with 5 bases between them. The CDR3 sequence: CASSAGSYNEQFF. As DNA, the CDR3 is TGTGCCAGCAGCGCAGGCTCCTACAATGAGCAGTTCTTC.

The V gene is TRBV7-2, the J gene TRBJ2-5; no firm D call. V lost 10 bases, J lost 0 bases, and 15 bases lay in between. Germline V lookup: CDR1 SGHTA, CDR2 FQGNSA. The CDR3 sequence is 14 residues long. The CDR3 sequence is CAIGVDRYQETQYF. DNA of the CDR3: TGTGCCATTGGAGTTGATAGGTACCAAGAGACCCAGTACTTC.

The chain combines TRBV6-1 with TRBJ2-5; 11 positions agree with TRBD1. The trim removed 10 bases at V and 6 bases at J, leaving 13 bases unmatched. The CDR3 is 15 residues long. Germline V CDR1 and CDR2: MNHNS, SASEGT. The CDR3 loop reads CATVLPGQGGKTQYF. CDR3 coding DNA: TGTGCCACAGTTCTCCCGGGACAGGGGGGAAAGACCCAGTACTTC.

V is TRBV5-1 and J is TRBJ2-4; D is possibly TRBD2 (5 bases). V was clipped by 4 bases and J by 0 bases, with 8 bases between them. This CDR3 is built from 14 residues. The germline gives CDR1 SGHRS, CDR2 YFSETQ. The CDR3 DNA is TGCGCCAGCAGCCCGGGGAGAGCCAAAAACATTCAGTACTTC. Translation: CASSPGRAKNIQYF.

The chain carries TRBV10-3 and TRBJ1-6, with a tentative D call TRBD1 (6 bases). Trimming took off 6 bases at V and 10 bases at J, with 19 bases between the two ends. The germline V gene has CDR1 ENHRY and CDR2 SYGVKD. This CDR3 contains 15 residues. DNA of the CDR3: TGTGCCATCAGCGAGGGGCCAGTGGGGGGCTCACCCCTCCACTTT. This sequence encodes CAISEGPVGGSPLHF.

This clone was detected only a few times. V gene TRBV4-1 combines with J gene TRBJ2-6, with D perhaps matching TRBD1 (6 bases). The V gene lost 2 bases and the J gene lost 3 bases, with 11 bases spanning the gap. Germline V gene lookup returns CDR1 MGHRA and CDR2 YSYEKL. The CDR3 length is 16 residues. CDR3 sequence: CASSQFKGGGANVLTF. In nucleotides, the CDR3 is TGCGCCAGCAGCCAATTCAAAGGGGGTGGGGCCAACGTCCTGACTTTC.

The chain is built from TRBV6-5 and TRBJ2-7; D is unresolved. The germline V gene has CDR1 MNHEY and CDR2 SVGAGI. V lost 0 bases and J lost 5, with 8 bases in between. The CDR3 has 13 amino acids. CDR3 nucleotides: TGTGCCAGCAGTTACTCTGTCTTGCACGAGCAGTACTTC. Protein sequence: CASSYSVLHEQYF.